This TCR beta chain was found in a study of T cell repertoires in cytomegalovirus infection. From germline, CDR1 is MRHNA and CDR2 SNTAGT. The CDR3 runs to 18 residues. V lost 0 bases, J lost 4 bases, and 7 bases stayed unmatched. MiXCR was run by TCRdb on the reads, yielding one entry per CDR3 protein. This sample carries almost 550,000 distinct CDR3 sequences, approximately 17% of them seen once, and the ten largest clones take roughly 25%. The source of this sequence is a human donor in good health (CMV status not recorded). Some clones in this sample may be carry-over from other donors' samples. V usage is TRBV6-4 and J usage is TRBJ2-3; 13 positions match TRBD2. Specimen: CD8+ T cells from PBMCs. The CDR3 DNA reads as TGTGCCAGCAGTGACTCGATCCCGGGACTAGCGGGACCAGATACGCAGTATTTT. Its translation: CASSDSIPGLAGPDTQYF.